The T cell receptor (beta chain) described here comes from a study of cytomegalovirus exposure and HLA in healthy donors. Background on the study: Around 81% of 300 to 450 genotyped donors fell in the Caucasian-associated ancestry cluster.

This PCR relied on a set of 60 Vbeta primers and 13 Jbeta primers. Data came from immunoSEQ multiplex PCR; TCRdb stores just in-frame clones and leaves some out. The repertoire holds about 160,000 clones, roughly 79% seen once, with less than 15% in the top ten. Germline V gene data show CDR1 as LGHNT and CDR2 as FRNRAP. Trimming stripped 7 bases from V and 7 bases from J, with 14 bases between. The CDR3 spans 13 residues. Sequenced input: PBMCs. The chain couples TRBV12-5 to TRBJ1-5; perhaps TRBD1 as D (6 bases). The receptor was isolated from a woman aged 45-65 years in good health and CMV-seronegative. The CDR3 reads CASARTEFQPQHF. For the CDR3, the DNA is TGTGCTAGTGCCCGGACAGAATTCCAGCCCCAGCATTTT.